The 20 T cell receptor beta chains below come from one sample, sequenced in a study of T cell responses to AZD1222 COVID-19 vaccine. The repertoire was sequenced with immunoSEQ multiplex PCR; TCRdb's copy has only in-frame clones and lacks some. The sample has 150,000 to 200,000 clones; more than 85% are singletons. The sequencing used peripheral blood, collected 28 days after the second AZD1222 dose. The source is an adult who received the AZD1222 COVID-19 vaccine.

The chain carries TRBV5-4 and TRBJ2-2; 13 bases are shared with TRBD2. Trimming took 2 bases from V and 3 from J; bases not matched to a gene: 4. The CDR3 has 17 residues. Germline V gene sequence: CDR1 SGHNT, CDR2 YYREEE (reference sequence). The CDR3 is CASSLGLAGADTGELFF. CDR3 in DNA: TGTGCCAGCAGCTTAGGACTAGCGGGAGCCGACACCGGGGAGCTGTTTTTT.

The chain is built from TRBV7-9 and TRBJ2-1; 11 nucleotides line up with TRBD2. With 5 bases clipped from V and 4 bases from J, the junction kept 4 bases outside the gene matches. From germline, CDR1 is SEHNR and CDR2 FQNEAQ (reference sequence). This CDR3 has 15 amino acids. The CDR3 reads CASSRGLAGYNEQFF. As DNA, the CDR3 is TGTGCCAGCAGCCGCGGACTAGCGGGTTACAATGAGCAGTTCTTC.

The CDR3 spells CASSEVGGLLYEQYF. Written as DNA, the CDR3 is TGTGCCAGCAGTGAAGTGGGGGGTCTCCTCTACGAGCAGTACTTC. V gene TRBV2 combines with J gene TRBJ2-7, with D perhaps TRBD2 (6 bases). V was shortened by 1 base and J by 3 bases, with 13 bases between the two germline ends. Looked up from germline, CDR1 is SNHLY and CDR2 is FYNNEI. The CDR3 is 15 residues long. Filled out from reference TRBV2 and TRBJ2-7, the complete variable domain reads EPEVTQTPSHQVTQMGQEVILRCVPISNHLYFYWYRQILGQKVEFLVSFYNNEISEKSEIFDDQFSVERPDGSNFTLKIRSTKLEDSAMYFCASSEVGGLLYEQYFGPGTRLTVT.

This rearrangement joins TRBV5-4 to TRBJ2-1; D unresolved. Per germline, CDR1 SGHNT and CDR2 YYREEE (reference sequence). This CDR3 region has 17 residues. The V gene lost 4 bases and the J gene lost 0 bases, with 17 bases spanning the gap. In nucleotides, the CDR3 is TGTGCCAGCAGCCCTTACCTAGGTCTTAGCTCCTACAATGAGCAGTTCTTC. It translates to CASSPYLGLSSYNEQFF.

This clone has more than one count but fewer than ten. The sample contains more than one DNA sequence encoding this CDR3. The chain couples TRBV3-1 (or the pseudogene TRBV3-2) to TRBJ1-5; D is undetermined. The CDR3 covers 12 residues. V was shortened by 3 bases and J by 3 bases, with 3 bases between the two germline ends. The germline gives CDR1 LGHDT, CDR2 YNNKEL (reference sequence). The CDR3 loop reads CASSHLNQPQHF. In DNA, the CDR3 is TGTGCCAGCAGCCACCTCAATCAGCCCCAGCATTTT.

The V gene is TRBV3-1 (or the pseudogene TRBV3-2), the J gene TRBJ1-4, with 9 positions matching TRBD1. The V gene end was trimmed by 4 bases and the J gene end by 7 bases; junction bases not matched to a gene: 16. This CDR3 contains 18 residues. Germline V gene sequence: CDR1 LGHDT, CDR2 YNNKEL (reference sequence). The CDR3 reads CASSPPGQGVGNSEKLFF. For the CDR3, the DNA is TGTGCCAGCAGCCCACCGGGACAGGGAGTGGGTAATAGTGAAAAACTGTTTTTT.

To note about this clone: One base away lies a much larger clone, so this may be a sequencing read error. The same CDR3 can be traced to other DNA sequences in this sample. The chain has TRBV3-1 (or the pseudogene TRBV3-2) and TRBJ2-1; 14 nucleotides line up with TRBD2. CDR3 length: 15 amino acids. CDR1 is LGHDT and CDR2 is YNNKEL in the germline V gene (reference sequence). Losses at the gene ends were 4 bases for V and 7 bases for J; bases not matched to a gene: 3. Written as DNA, the CDR3 is TGTGCCAGCAGCCCCGGGACTAGCGGGAGAAATGAGCAGTTCTTC. Translating gives CASSPGTSGRNEQFF.

The chain recombines TRBV7-9 with TRBJ1-4; 8 positions agree with TRBD1. Trimming at V came to 3 bases and at J to 5 bases, leaving 5 bases not matched to a gene. The germline gives CDR1 SEHNR, CDR2 FQNEAQ (reference sequence). The CDR3 has 15 residues. The CDR3 bases are TGTGCCAGCAGCTTCGGGGACAGGATAAATGAAAAACTGTTTTTT. Its translation: CASSFGDRINEKLFF.

The table lists this clone with a count of one. The genes are TRBV5-8 and TRBJ2-7; the D is unclear. V dropped 1 base and J dropped 0 bases, with 11 bases sitting between them. There are 15 residues in the CDR3. Germline loops: CDR1 SGHTS, CDR2 YDEGEE. CDR3 in amino acids: CASSLRLTLSYEQYF. CDR3 nucleotide sequence: TGTGCCAGCAGCTTGAGGCTGACACTCTCCTACGAGCAGTACTTC. The full variable domain, completed using reference TRBV5-8 and TRBJ2-7, is EAGVTQSPTHLIKTRGQQATLRCSPISGHTSVYWYQQALGLGLQFLLWYDEGEERNRGNFPPRFSGRQFPNYSSELNVNALELEDSALYLCASSLRLTLSYEQYFGPGTRLTVT.

The V gene is TRBV7-3, the J gene TRBJ2-3; D might be TRBD1 or TRBD2, each matching 5 bases. Germline loops: CDR1 SGHTA, CDR2 FQGTGA. The V end was cut by 3 bases, the J end by 1 base, with 14 bases between. There are 16 residues in the CDR3. The CDR3 loop is CASSLGRMGGTDTQYF. The CDR3 DNA is TGTGCCAGCAGCTTGGGCCGGATGGGGGGCACAGATACGCAGTATTTT. The full variable domain, completed using reference TRBV7-3 and TRBJ2-3, is GAGVSQTPSNKVTEKGKYVELRCDPISGHTALYWYRQSLGQGPEFLIYFQGTGAADDSGLPNDRFFAVRPEGSVSTLKIQRTERGDSAVYLCASSLGRMGGTDTQYFGPGTRLTVL.

The chain carries TRBV28 and TRBJ2-3, with 11 bases aligning to TRBD1. There are 19 residues in the CDR3. The V gene end was trimmed by 1 base and the J gene end by 5 bases; junction bases not matched to a gene: 14. Germline assignment: CDR1 MDHEN and CDR2 SYDVKM. The CDR3 sequence is CASSLYVDPGTGGLDTQYF. The CDR3 region has the DNA TGTGCCAGCAGTTTATATGTAGACCCCGGGACAGGGGGTTTAGATACGCAGTATTTT.

The rearrangement links TRBV19 to TRBJ2-5; perhaps TRBD1 as D (5 bases). This CDR3 is 17 amino acids long. Trimming took off 0 bases at V and 8 bases at J, with 22 bases between the two ends. Germline V gene lookup returns CDR1 LNHDA and CDR2 SQIVND (reference sequence). CDR3 nucleotide sequence: TGTGCCAGTAGTATAGATGCCCCAGCTGATGGGGCGGATACCCAGTACTTC. Its translation: CASSIDAPADGADTQYF.

The DNA for the CDR3 is TGTGCCAGCAATGAGGGAAGAAGATCGGACATTCAGTACTTC. Translated: CASNEGRRSDIQYF. The chain links TRBV2 to TRBJ2-4, with D maybe TRBD2 (5 bases). Germline CDR1 is SNHLY and CDR2 is FYNNEI. V was cut by 7 bases and J by 8 bases, with 18 bases left in between. This CDR3 has 14 amino acids.

The rearrangement joins TRBV6-2 or TRBV6-3 to TRBJ2-1; 9 bases are shared with TRBD2. The CDR3 covers 15 residues. V lost 3 bases, J lost 7 bases, and 7 bases stayed unmatched. Germline lookup yields CDR1 MNHEY and CDR2 SVGEGT. The DNA of the CDR3 is TGTGCCAGCAGTTATCTGCGGGAGGGGTTGAATGAGCAGTTCTTC. Its protein is CASSYLREGLNEQFF.

J is TRBJ2-7 and V is TRBV3-1 (or the pseudogene TRBV3-2); unclear D gene. CDR1 and CDR2 from the germline V gene are LGHDT and YNNKEL (reference sequence). V lost 4 bases to trimming and J lost 0 bases, with 7 bases between them. The CDR3 consists of 13 residues. DNA for the CDR3: TGTGCCAGCAGCCCCCGCTACTCCTACGAGCAGTACTTC. Amino acids: CASSPRYSYEQYF.

This chain joins TRBV30 and TRBJ1-3; D might be TRBD1 (6 bases). V gave up 8 bases and J gave up 4 bases, with 18 bases separating them. Germline-derived CDR1 and CDR2 are GTSNPN and SVGIG (reference sequence). The CDR3 sequence is 14 residues long. CDR3 amino acids: CAAPPGGNGNTIYF. The CDR3 DNA is TGTGCCGCACCTCCGGGGGGCAACGGAAACACCATATATTTT. Combining the CDR3 with reference TRBV30 and TRBJ1-3 gives the whole variable domain SQTIHQWPATLVQPVGSPLSLECTVEGTSNPNLYWYRQAAGRGLQLLFYSVGIGQISSEVPQNLSASRPQDRQFILSSKKLLLSDSGFYLCAAPPGGNGNTIYFGEGSWLTVV.

The V call is TRBV18, the J call TRBJ1-6, with D unclear. V shed 2 bases and J shed 7 bases, with 6 bases lying between them. This CDR3 has 13 amino acids. Per germline, CDR1 KGHSH and CDR2 LQKENI. CDR3 region: CASSPFENSPLHF. CDR3 in DNA: TGTGCCAGCTCACCATTTGAGAATTCACCCCTCCACTTT.

This clone was counted only a few times. The rearrangement links TRBV21-1 to TRBJ1-1. TRBV21-1 is reported as a pseudogene. The CDR3 is made up of 12 amino acids. The CDR3 DNA follows: TGTGCCAGCAAGCAGGGAGGGACTGAAGCTTTCTTT. It codes for CASKQGGTEAFF.

The CDR3 is CASTEGLRTGKQFF. In DNA form, the CDR3 reads TGTGCCAGCACCGAAGGGTTAAGGACAGGGAAGCAGTTCTTC. The chain uses TRBV27 and TRBJ2-1; 8 positions match TRBD1. Trimming removed 7 bases from V and 11 bases from J; junction bases left unmatched: 13. The CDR3 length is 14 residues. CDR1 is MNHEY and CDR2 is SMNVEV in the germline V gene (reference sequence).

The rearrangement links TRBV11-2 to TRBJ1-5, with unresolved D. The CDR3 runs 15 residues. Germline CDR1 reads SGHAT; CDR2 reads FQNNGV. Trimming removed 0 bases from V and 0 bases from J, with 6 bases in between. CDR3 sequence: CASSLDGDSNQPQHF. The CDR3 nucleotides are TGTGCCAGCAGCTTAGATGGGGATAGCAATCAGCCCCAGCATTTT.